This T cell receptor (beta chain) came from a study of post-analysis software for immune sequencing data. Whole-study context: The courses of disease that were included comprised relapsing-remitting, secondary progressive and progressive-relapsing multiple sclerosis.

This CDR3 spans 14 amino acids. V was shortened by 4 bases and J by 1 base, with 7 bases between the two germline ends. The germline gives CDR1 KGHDR, CDR2 SFDVKD. Whole-study results and caveats: Relative to controls, patients had about five TRBV segments at higher frequency, with TRBV5-6, TRBV5-1 and TRBV20-1 among these. Samples prepared in the same batch strongly co-clustered by F measure. Normalized Chao1 diversity was significantly lower in multiple sclerosis patients than in controls.

This clonotype occurred a few times. Its antigen is not known. TCR beta libraries were prepared from cDNA with unique molecular identifiers. T cells numbering roughly 1 to 10 million yielded about 500,000 cDNA molecules. MiXCR, applied by TCRdb to the PCR reads, yields one record per CDR3 protein. The sample has 650,000 to 850,000 distinct CDR3 sequences; about 43% are singletons. The chain carries TRBV24-1 and TRBJ1-5; tentative D call: TRBD1 (6 bases). This clonotype was obtained from a girl aged 5 to 17 with multiple sclerosis. The material sequenced was blood. CDR3 sequence (DNA): TGTGCCACCAGTGACACAGGGAGCAATCAGCCCCAGCATTTT. Encoded protein: CATSDTGSNQPQHF.